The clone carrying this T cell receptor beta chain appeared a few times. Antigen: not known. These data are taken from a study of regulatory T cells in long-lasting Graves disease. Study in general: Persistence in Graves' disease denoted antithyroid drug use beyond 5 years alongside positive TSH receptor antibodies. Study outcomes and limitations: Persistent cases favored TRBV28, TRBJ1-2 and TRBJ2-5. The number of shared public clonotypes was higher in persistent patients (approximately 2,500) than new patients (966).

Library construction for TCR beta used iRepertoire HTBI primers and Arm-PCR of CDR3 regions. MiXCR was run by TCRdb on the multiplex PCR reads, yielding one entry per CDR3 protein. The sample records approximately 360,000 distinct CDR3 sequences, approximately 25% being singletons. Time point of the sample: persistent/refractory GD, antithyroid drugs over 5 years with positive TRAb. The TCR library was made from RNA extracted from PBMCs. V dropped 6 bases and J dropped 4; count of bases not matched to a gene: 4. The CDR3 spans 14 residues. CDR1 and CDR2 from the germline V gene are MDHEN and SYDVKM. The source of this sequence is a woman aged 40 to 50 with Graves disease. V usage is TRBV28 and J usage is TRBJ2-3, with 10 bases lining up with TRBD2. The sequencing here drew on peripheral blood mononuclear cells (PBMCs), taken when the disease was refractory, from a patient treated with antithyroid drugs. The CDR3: CASSPGLAADTQYF. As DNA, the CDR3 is TGTGCCAGCAGCCCCGGACTAGCGGCAGATACGCAGTATTTT.